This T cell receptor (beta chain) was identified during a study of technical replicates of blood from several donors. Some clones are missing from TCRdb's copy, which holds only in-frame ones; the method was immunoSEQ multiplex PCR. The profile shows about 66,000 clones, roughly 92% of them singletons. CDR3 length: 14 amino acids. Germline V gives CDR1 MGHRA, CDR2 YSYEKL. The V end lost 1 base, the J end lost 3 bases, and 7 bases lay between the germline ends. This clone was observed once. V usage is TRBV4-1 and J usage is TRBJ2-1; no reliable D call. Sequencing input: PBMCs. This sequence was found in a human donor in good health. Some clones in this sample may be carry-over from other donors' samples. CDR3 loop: CASSQVAGYNEQFF. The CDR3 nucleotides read TGCGCCAGCAGCCAAGTGGCAGGCTACAATGAGCAGTTCTTC.